This TCR beta chain came from a study of shared clonotypes between healthy human individuals. Study conclusions and caveats: A reduction in generation probabilities was seen for non-shared clonotypes relative to those shared by all four donors. As a rule, naive subsets had a larger estimated richness than memory subsets.

Clones were read by immunoSEQ multiplex PCR, and TCRdb kept only the in-frame ones, dropping some. The table shows 2 million to 3 million clones, with approximately 92% occurring only once. This clone was found a few times. Antigen unknown. Naive CD45RA+ and memory CD45RA-negative subsets were split from CD4+ cells. V gave up 3 bases and J gave up 3 bases, with 9 bases separating them. Germline values: CDR1 SGHNT, CDR2 YYREEE (reference sequence). The CDR3 spans 13 residues. The material sequenced was naive CD4+ T cells sorted from blood. As to subset: CD45RA+ positively selected. The source of this sequence is a man aged 18 to 35 in good health. The chain employs TRBV5-4 and TRBJ1-2; no clear D. This chain's CDR3 is CASSSQLDYGYTF. CDR3 coding DNA: TGTGCCAGCAGCTCCCAGCTTGACTATGGCTACACCTTC.